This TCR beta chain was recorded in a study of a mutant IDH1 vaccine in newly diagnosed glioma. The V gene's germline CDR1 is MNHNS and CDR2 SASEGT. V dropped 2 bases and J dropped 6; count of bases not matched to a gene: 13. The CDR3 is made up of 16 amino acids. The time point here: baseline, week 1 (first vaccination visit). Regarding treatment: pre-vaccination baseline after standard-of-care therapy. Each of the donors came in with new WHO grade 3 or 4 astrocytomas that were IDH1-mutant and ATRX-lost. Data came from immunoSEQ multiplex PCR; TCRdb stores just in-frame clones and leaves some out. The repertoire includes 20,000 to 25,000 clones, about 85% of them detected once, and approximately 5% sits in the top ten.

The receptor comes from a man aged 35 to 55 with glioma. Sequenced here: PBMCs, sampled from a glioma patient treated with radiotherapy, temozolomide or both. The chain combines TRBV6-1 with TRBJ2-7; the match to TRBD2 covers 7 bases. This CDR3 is CASSERDWRESLEQYF. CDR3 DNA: TGTGCCAGCAGTGAAAGGGACTGGCGGGAGTCTCTCGAGCAGTACTTC.